This TCR beta chain was identified in a study of shared clonotypes between healthy human individuals. Study summary: Per-donor plates numbered three CD4 naive, three CD4 memory, two CD8 naive and one CD8 memory.

As for this clone: Antigen unknown. This CDR3 is also generated by other DNA sequences in the sample.

The V gene's germline CDR1 is LNHNV and CDR2 YYDKDF (reference sequence). Germline trimming cut 0 bases from V and 3 bases from J; bases unmatched to any gene: 1. This CDR3 is 15 amino acids long. Partitioning of CD4+ cells yielded a CD45RA+ naive subset and a CD45RA-negative memory subset. Study observations and caveats: Among donors, the sharing of clonotypes was expected to be influenced by sequencing depth.

Assay: immunoSEQ multiplex PCR; the TCRdb copy retains only in-frame clones and omits some. The data contain 1,500,000 or so clones, roughly 97% of them singletons. The J gene is TRBJ2-1, the V gene TRBV15, with 8 bases lining up with TRBD2. Input material: naive CD4+ T cells sorted from blood. The subset denotes: CD45RA+ positively selected. The clonotype originates from a man under 40 in good health. CDR3 coding DNA: TGTGCCACCAGCAGAGATCTAGCGGGCTACAATGAGCAGTTCTTC. Residues: CATSRDLAGYNEQFF. Together with reference TRBV15 and TRBJ2-1, the CDR3 gives the full variable domain: DAMVIQNPRYQVTQFGKPVTLSCSQTLNHNVMYWYQQKSSQAPKLLFHYYDKDFNNEADTPDNFQSRRPNTSFCFLDIRSPGLGDTAMYLCATSRDLAGYNEQFFGPGTRLTVL.